The 21 T cell receptor beta chains in this list originate from one sample, sequenced in a study of shared clonotypes between healthy human individuals. Assay: immunoSEQ multiplex PCR; the TCRdb copy retains only in-frame clones and omits some. The data contain over a million clones, roughly 95% of them singletons. Specimen: naive CD4+ T cells sorted from blood. The subset: CD45RA+ positively selected. These TCRs come from a man under 40 in good health.

This chain links TRBV9 with TRBJ2-3; 7 bases fit TRBD2. Germline values: CDR1 SGDLS, CDR2 YYNGEE. CDR3 size: 19 residues. With 3 bases clipped from V and 4 bases from J, the junction kept 20 bases outside the gene matches. The CDR3 DNA sequence: TGTGCCAGCAGCGCGGACATCATACTAGCGACTTCGGCCCCAGATACGCAGTATTTT. Protein sequence: CASSADIILATSAPDTQYF. Complete variable domain (other parts from reference TRBV9 and TRBJ2-3): DSGVTQTPKHLITATGQRVTLRCSPRSGDLSVYWYQQSLDQGLQFLIQYYNGEERAKGNILERFSAQQFPDLHSELNLSSLELGDSALYFCASSADIILATSAPDTQYFGPGTRLTVL.

The CDR3 reads CASTYRAEADTQYF. CDR3 DNA: TGTGCCAGCACCTACCGAGCCGAGGCGGATACGCAGTATTTT. V and J are TRBV6-1 and TRBJ2-3; D is uncertain. The CDR3 covers 14 residues. Germline CDR1 and CDR2: MNHNS and SASEGT. The V end lost 7 bases, the J end lost 6 bases, and 17 bases lay between the germline ends.

Concerning this clone itself: This specimen includes other DNA sequences encoding the same CDR3. The chain is built from TRBV11-2 and TRBJ2-7; weak D call: TRBD1 (6 bases). The V and J ends lost 2 bases and 5 bases respectively, with 7 bases between them. Per germline, CDR1 SGHAT and CDR2 FQNNGV. This CDR3 contains 12 residues. The CDR3 DNA reads as TGTGCCAGCAGCTTACAGGGGAACGAGCAGTACTTC. It is translated as CASSLQGNEQYF. Filled out from reference TRBV11-2 and TRBJ2-7, the complete variable domain reads EAGVAQSPRYKIIEKRQSVAFWCNPISGHATLYWYQQILGQGPKLLIQFQNNGVVDDSQLPKDRFSAERLKGVDSTLKIQPAKLEDSAVYLCASSLQGNEQYFGPGTRLTVT.

The V gene is TRBV25-1, the J gene TRBJ2-2; no clear D gene. CDR1 and CDR2 (germline): MGHDK, SYGVNS. The CDR3 runs to 14 residues. The V gene lost 6 bases and the J gene lost 2 bases, with 10 bases spanning the gap. CDR3 residues: CASSRIQNTGELFF. The CDR3 DNA is TGTGCCAGCAGCCGAATACAAAACACCGGGGAGCTGTTTTTT.

This chain uses TRBV7-9 with TRBJ2-1; TRBD2 matches at 7 bases. CDR3 length equals 14 residues. Per the germline V gene, CDR1 is SEHNR and CDR2 is FQNEAQ (reference sequence). The J segment lost 9 bases and the V segment lost 1 base, leaving 6 bases of the junction unmatched. The CDR3 region has the DNA TGTGCCAGCAGCTTAGTGGCTAGCGGTACTGAGCAGTTCTTC. Residues: CASSLVASGTEQFF. Full variable domain (rest looked up from reference TRBV7-9 and TRBJ2-1): DTGVSQNPRHKITKRGQNVTFRCDPISEHNRLYWYRQTLGQGPEFLTYFQNEAQLEKSRLLSDRFSAERPKGSFSTLEIQRTEQGDSAMYLCASSLVASGTEQFFGPGTRLTVL.

To note about this clone: Other DNA sequences of this sample code for an identical CDR3. The gene calls are TRBV6-5 and TRBJ1-5, with D possibly matching TRBD1 (6 bases). This CDR3 spans 14 amino acids. Germline values: CDR1 MNHEY, CDR2 SVGAGI. V was pared by 4 bases and J by 2 bases, with 9 bases between. The CDR3 DNA is TGTGCCAGCAGTTCACAGGGCGGCAATCAGCCCCAGCATTTT. This encodes CASSSQGGNQPQHF.

The sample holds one count of this clone. The same CDR3 also results from other DNA sequences found in this sample. The chain employs TRBV5-1 and TRBJ1-1, with D unresolved. Per the germline V gene, CDR1 is SGHRS and CDR2 is YFSETQ. The CDR3 runs to 13 residues. V lost 2 bases and J lost 1, with 6 bases in between. CDR3 in DNA: TGCGCCAGCAGCTTTGGTGGGAACACTGAAGCTTTCTTT. It encodes CASSFGGNTEAFF.

Turning to this clone: The sample holds other DNA sequences that translate to the same CDR3. The rearrangement links TRBV9 to TRBJ2-7; the match to TRBD2 covers 11 bases. Germline assignment: CDR1 SGDLS and CDR2 YYNGEE. CDR3 length: 15 amino acids. Losses at the gene ends were 0 bases for V and 4 bases for J; bases not matched to a gene: 3. The CDR3, as DNA: TGTGCCAGCAGCGTAGGGGGACTAGCGGTTTACGAGCAGTACTTC. Translating gives CASSVGGLAVYEQYF.

About this clone itself: This CDR3 is also generated by other DNA sequences in the sample. This chain joins TRBV14 and TRBJ1-2, with no clear D. The V end lost 1 base, the J end lost 4 bases, and 7 bases lay between the germline ends. This CDR3 has 13 amino acids. Germline V CDR1 and CDR2: SGHDN, FVKESK. CDR3 DNA: TGTGCCAGCAGCCAAGGGCCCAGCTATGGCTACACCTTC. It codes for CASSQGPSYGYTF.

CDR3 sequence (DNA): TGTGCCAGCAGCCAAAACGACAGGGTCGGTCAGCCCCAGCATTTT. Encoded protein: CASSQNDRVGQPQHF. This chain uses TRBV14 with TRBJ1-5; 7 positions agree with TRBD1. There are 15 residues in the CDR3. Per germline, CDR1 SGHDN and CDR2 FVKESK. J was trimmed by 6 bases and V by 2 bases; bases with no gene match: 7.

The rearrangement uses TRBV4-1 and TRBJ1-1; weak D call: TRBD1 (6 bases). The CDR3 sequence is 17 residues long. Per germline, CDR1 MGHRA and CDR2 YSYEKL. Trimming removed 1 base at V and 1 base at J, with 16 bases between. The CDR3 loop reads CASSQGLSRGWNTEAFF. In nucleotides, the CDR3 is TGCGCCAGCAGCCAAGGGCTTTCCAGGGGTTGGAACACTGAAGCTTTCTTT.

The chain uses TRBV12-5 and TRBJ2-3; maybe TRBD1 (6 bases). V dropped 6 bases and J dropped 0 bases, with 13 bases sitting between them. The CDR3 has 15 amino acids. Germline V CDR1 and CDR2: LGHNT, FRNRAP. The CDR3 here is CASGPTGPSTDTQYF. The DNA for the CDR3 is TGTGCTAGTGGCCCAACAGGGCCCAGCACAGATACGCAGTATTTT. Looking up the rest from reference TRBV12-5 and TRBJ2-3 gives the full variable domain: DARVTQTPRHKVTEMGQEVTMRCQPILGHNTVFWYRQTMMQGLELLAYFRNRAPLDDSGMPKDRFSAEMPDATLATLKIQPSEPRDSAVYFCASGPTGPSTDTQYFGPGTRLTVL.

The chain uses TRBV27 and TRBJ2-1; 14 nucleotides line up with TRBD2. Per the germline V gene, CDR1 is MNHEY and CDR2 is SMNVEV (reference sequence). CDR3 length: 17 amino acids. The ends lost 6 bases at V and 7 bases at J; junction bases unmatched: 11. The DNA for the CDR3 is TGTGCCAGCAGCCAACCTACGGGACTAGCGGGAGTAAATGAGCAGTTCTTC. This translates into CASSQPTGLAGVNEQFF.

The chain carries TRBV11-2 and TRBJ2-7; D is uncertain. The V end lost 0 bases, the J end lost 6 bases, and 12 bases lay between the germline ends. CDR1 SGHAT and CDR2 FQNNGV come from the germline V gene. This CDR3 region has 14 residues. CDR3 DNA: TGTGCCAGCAGCTTAGATGGCCATAGTGCCGAGCAGTACTTC. This codes for CASSLDGHSAEQYF. The complete variable domain, with remaining parts taken from reference TRBV11-2 and TRBJ2-7, reads EAGVAQSPRYKIIEKRQSVAFWCNPISGHATLYWYQQILGQGPKLLIQFQNNGVVDDSQLPKDRFSAERLKGVDSTLKIQPAKLEDSAVYLCASSLDGHSAEQYFGPGTRLTVT.

V usage is TRBV7-8 and J usage is TRBJ1-2; D might be TRBD1 (5 bases). CDR1 and CDR2 (germline): SGHVS, FQNEAQ. V was shortened by 3 bases and J by 7 bases, with 18 bases between the two germline ends. This CDR3 region has 15 residues. The CDR3 nucleotides read TGTGCCAGCAGCTTTCGGCAGGGCAGAGCGAGTGGCTACACCTTC. Encoded protein: CASSFRQGRASGYTF. Together with reference TRBV7-8 and TRBJ1-2, the CDR3 gives the full variable domain: GAGVSQSPRYKVAKRGQDVALRCDPISGHVSLFWYQQALGQGPEFLTYFQNEAQLDKSGLPSDRFFAERPEGSVSTLKIQRTQQEDSAVYLCASSFRQGRASGYTFGSGTRLTVV.

The chain has TRBV18 and TRBJ1-4, with D possibly TRBD1 on 5 matching bases. The CDR3 length is 15 residues. The V end was cut by 2 bases, the J end by 5 bases, with 12 bases between. In germline, CDR1 is KGHSH, CDR2 LQKENI. CDR3 region: CASSPTRGLNEKLFF. The CDR3 region has the DNA TGTGCCAGCTCACCAACCCGGGGGTTAAATGAAAAACTGTTTTTT. Together with reference TRBV18 and TRBJ1-4, the CDR3 gives the full variable domain: NAGVMQNPRHLVRRRGQEARLRCSPMKGHSHVYWYRQLPEEGLKFMVYLQKENIIDESGMPKERFSAEFPKEGPSILRIQQVVRGDSAAYFCASSPTRGLNEKLFFGSGTQLSVL.

The chain recombines TRBV18 with TRBJ2-5; 10 bases match TRBD1. Per germline, CDR1 KGHSH and CDR2 LQKENI. The CDR3 is made up of 15 amino acids. Trimming removed 8 bases from V and 4 bases from J; junction bases left unmatched: 10. This CDR3 reads CASTFTRTGGETQYF. The DNA for the CDR3 is TGTGCCAGCACTTTCACGCGGACAGGGGGAGAGACCCAGTACTTC.

The rearrangement links TRBV19 to TRBJ2-7, with D uncertain. Between the trimmed V and J ends, which lost 4 bases and 2 bases, there was a span of 12 bases. The CDR3 spans 14 residues. Germline V CDR1 and CDR2: LNHDA, SQIVND (reference sequence). The CDR3 DNA reads TGTGCCAGTAGTACATTAGACTTCCCCTACGAGCAGTACTTC. Its protein product is CASSTLDFPYEQYF.

As concerns this clone: Other DNA sequences in this sample translate to the same CDR3. The genes are TRBV28 and TRBJ1-5; TRBD1 is a possible D gene (5 bases). Germline V gene lookup returns CDR1 MDHEN and CDR2 SYDVKM. The V gene lost 4 bases and the J gene lost 7 bases, with 8 bases spanning the gap. This CDR3 contains 12 residues. CDR3 sequence: CASSWGGQPQHF. The DNA of the CDR3 is TGTGCCAGCAGTTGGGGGGGACAGCCCCAGCATTTT.

The gene calls are TRBV29-1 and TRBJ2-5; 9 bases line up with TRBD2. This CDR3 spans 13 amino acids. After removal of 2 bases from V and 5 bases from J, the junction contained 3 bases not matched to a gene. CDR1 and CDR2 (germline): SQVTM, ANQGSEA. CDR3: CSVEPSGRETQYF. The CDR3 region has the DNA TGCAGCGTTGAACCAAGCGGGAGGGAGACCCAGTACTTC.

V usage is TRBV6-6 and J usage is TRBJ2-1, with D uncertain. The CDR3 is made up of 14 amino acids. Germline values: CDR1 MNHNY, CDR2 SVGAGI (reference sequence). The V and J ends lost 3 bases and 9 bases respectively, with 15 bases between them. The chain's CDR3 is CASSYSLSNREQFF. The CDR3 region has the DNA TGTGCCAGCAGTTATAGTCTGAGCAATCGTGAGCAGTTCTTC.